The following is a T cell receptor (beta chain) sequence with its context. The target antigen is unknown. The data derive from a study of CD8 T cells in Susac syndrome. J lost 1 base, V lost 4 bases, and 18 bases had no gene match. In germline, CDR1 is SQVTM, CDR2 ANQGSEA. This CDR3 has 19 amino acids. Roughly 0.45 to 1 ug RNA was reverse transcribed with random hexamers. TCR beta CDR3 was amplified by immunoSEQ multiplex PCR. This amplification extended across 54 Vbeta and 13 Jbeta segments. TCRdb reprocessed the immunoSEQ multiplex PCR reads via MiXCR and lists one record per CDR3 protein. The repertoire has approximately 210,000 distinct CDR3 sequences, approximately 94% of them found once; the top ten carry 0.15% to 0.2%. The study, taken as a whole, reports: As acknowledged by the study, its TCR sequencing and HLA analysis included a relatively small number of individuals.

The chain links TRBV29-1 to TRBJ2-2; TRBD1 aligns across 7 bases. This receptor was identified in a human donor with Susac syndrome. The sequenced sample was CD4+ T cells from PBMCs. This CDR3 is CSVGTSGQSKAWNTGELFF. CDR3 sequence (DNA): TGCAGCGTTGGGACATCGGGACAGTCCAAGGCGTGGAACACCGGGGAGCTGTTTTTT.